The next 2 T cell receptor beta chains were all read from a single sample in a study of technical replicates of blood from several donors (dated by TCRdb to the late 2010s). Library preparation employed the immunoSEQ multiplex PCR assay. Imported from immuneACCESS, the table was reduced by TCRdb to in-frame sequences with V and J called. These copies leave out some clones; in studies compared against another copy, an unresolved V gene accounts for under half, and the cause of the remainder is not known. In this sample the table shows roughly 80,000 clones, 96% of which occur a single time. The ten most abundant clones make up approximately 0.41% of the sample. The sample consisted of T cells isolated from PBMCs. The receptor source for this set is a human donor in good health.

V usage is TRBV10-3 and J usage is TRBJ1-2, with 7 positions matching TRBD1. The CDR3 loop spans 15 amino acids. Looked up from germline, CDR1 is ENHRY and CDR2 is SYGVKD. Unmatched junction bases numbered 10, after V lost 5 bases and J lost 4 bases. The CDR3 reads CAISLLQGRLYGYTF. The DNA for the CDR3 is TGTGCCATCAGTCTCTTACAGGGGCGGCTCTATGGCTACACCTTC.

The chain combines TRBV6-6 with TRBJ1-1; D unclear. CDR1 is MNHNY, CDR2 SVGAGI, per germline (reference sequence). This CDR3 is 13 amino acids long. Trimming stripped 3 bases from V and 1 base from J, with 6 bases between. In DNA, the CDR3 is TGTGCCAGCAGTTATGGCCAGAACACTGAAGCTTTCTTT. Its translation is CASSYGQNTEAFF.